This is a list of T cell receptor beta chains from one sample in a study of T cells after posttransplantation cyclophosphamide. Clones were read by immunoSEQ multiplex PCR, and TCRdb kept only the in-frame ones, dropping some. The data show roughly 23,000 clones, around 92% seen once. The sequencing used PBMCs, collected after an allogeneic stem cell transplant with a calcineurin inhibitor and methotrexate. The source is a female patient aged 50-65 years who received an allogeneic stem cell transplant from an unrelated donor, was CMV-positive, and had chronic GVHD only. The graft donor may be the source of some T cells. Each CDR3 is given with its conserved first and last residue. A D gene is named only where the DNA matches it firmly. Part of the rows lack a size; the others show once, few, many or a class for expanded clones.

size: -
J: TRBJ2-1
D: TRBD1
V: TRBV19
DNA: TGTGCCAGTAGTATTTCGGACAGGGGGTACAATGAGCAGTTCTTC
CDR3: CASSISDRGYNEQFF

size: -
J: TRBJ2-7
D: TRBD1
V: TRBV27
DNA: TGTGCCAGCCTCCGGGACAGGGGGCGAGCGGACGAGCAGTACTTC
CDR3: CASLRDRGRADEQYF

size: -
J: TRBJ2-7
D: -
V: TRBV11-3
DNA: TGTGCCAGCAGCGACGGACTTTCCTACGAGCAGTACTTC
CDR3: CASSDGLSYEQYF

size: -
J: TRBJ2-2
D: -
V: TRBV4-2
DNA: TGTGCCAGCAGCCAAACTTGGACCGGGGAGCTGTTTTTT
CDR3: CASSQTWTGELFF

size: -
J: TRBJ1-2
D: -
V: TRBV2
DNA: TGTGCCCTCAGGTCTCCTGGCTACACCTTC
CDR3: CALRSPGYTF

size: -
J: TRBJ1-2
D: TRBD1
V: TRBV28
DNA: TGTGCCAGCAGGGGACAGGGCCTAGCTAACTATGGCTACACCTTC
CDR3: CASRGQGLANYGYTF

size: -
J: TRBJ2-1
D: TRBD2
V: TRBV5-4
DNA: TGTGCCAGCAGCTTGGGGGCGGCTAGCGGCTTCAATGAGCAGTTCTTC
CDR3: CASSLGAASGFNEQFF

size: once
J: TRBJ2-7
D: TRBD2
V: TRBV7-9
DNA: TGTGCCAGCAGCTTAGGGGAGGGCCCTCTCTACGAGCAGTACTTC
CDR3: CASSLGEGPLYEQYF

size: -
J: TRBJ2-2
D: -
V: TRBV6-1
DNA: TGTGCCAGCAGGTGGGAGACCGGGGAGCTGTTTTTT
CDR3: CASRWETGELFF

size: -
J: TRBJ2-5
D: TRBD2
V: TRBV6-5
DNA: TGTGCCAGCAGTTACCCGAGGCGGGGGGGAGAAGAGACCCAGTACTTC
CDR3: CASSYPRRGGEETQYF

size: -
J: TRBJ2-2
D: TRBD2
V: TRBV7-2
DNA: TGTGCCAGCAGCTCTCCGGGACTAGCGGGAGGAGGCACCGGGGAGCTGTTTTTT
CDR3: CASSSPGLAGGGTGELFF

size: -
J: TRBJ2-7
D: -
V: TRBV7-6
DNA: TGTGCCAGCAGCTCCGGACTGGAGCAGTACTTC
CDR3: CASSSGLEQYF

size: -
J: TRBJ1-5
D: TRBD1
V: TRBV19
DNA: TGTGCCAGTAGTCCAGGGGGCTTCGCTCAGCCCCAGCATTTT
CDR3: CASSPGGFAQPQHF

size: -
J: TRBJ1-1
D: -
V: TRBV7-9
DNA: TGTGCCAGCAGCCTGATCCGGCTACTACAGGGAACAATGAACACTGAAGCTTTCTTT
CDR3: CASSLIRLLQGTMNTEAFF

size: -
J: TRBJ1-3
D: -
V: TRBV11-2
DNA: TGTGCCAGCAGCTTAGGCCCTACTGGAAACACCATATATTTT
CDR3: CASSLGPTGNTIYF

size: -
J: TRBJ2-7
D: -
V: TRBV7-2
DNA: TGTGCCAGCAGCGCCCGCCCAAGCGGGCGTACCTACGAGCAGTACTTC
CDR3: CASSARPSGRTYEQYF

size: -
J: TRBJ1-5
D: -
V: TRBV19
DNA: TGTGCCAGTAGTATGGGGGGGACCAGTCAGCCCCAGCATTTT
CDR3: CASSMGGTSQPQHF

size: -
J: TRBJ2-2
D: -
V: TRBV7-2
DNA: TGTGCCAGCAGCTCACTACTCACCGGGGAGCTGTTTTTT
CDR3: CASSSLLTGELFF

size: once
J: TRBJ2-7
D: TRBD2
V: TRBV14
DNA: TGTGCCAGCAGCCAACTTAGCGGGAGTAGGTCCTACGAGCAGTACTTC
CDR3: CASSQLSGSRSYEQYF

size: -
J: TRBJ1-5
D: -
V: TRBV6-1
DNA: TGTGCCAGCAGGGGGCCGGCCCGGAGCAATCAGCCCCAGCATTTT
CDR3: CASRGPARSNQPQHF

size: -
J: TRBJ2-3
D: -
V: TRBV5-8
DNA: TGTGCCAGCAGCTTATCCTCCCAGCGGAGCACAGATACGCAGTATTTT
CDR3: CASSLSSQRSTDTQYF

size: -
J: TRBJ2-1
D: TRBD2
V: TRBV4-1
DNA: TGCGCCAGCGGGACTAGCGGTGCCTACAATGAGCAGTTCTTC
CDR3: CASGTSGAYNEQFF

size: -
J: TRBJ2-7
D: -
V: TRBV19
DNA: TGTGCCAGTCGGGAGACAGGGACCCCCTACGAGCAGTACTTC
CDR3: CASRETGTPYEQYF

size: -
J: TRBJ2-7
D: TRBD1
V: TRBV6-1
DNA: TGTGCCAGCCCTAACACTAACGGACAGGGTGGCGAGCAGTACTTC
CDR3: CASPNTNGQGGEQYF

size: -
J: TRBJ2-7
D: TRBD2
V: TRBV9
DNA: TGTGCCAGCAGCGAGGGACTAGCGGGGGACTACGAGCAGTACTTC
CDR3: CASSEGLAGDYEQYF

size: few
J: TRBJ1-4
D: -
V: TRBV6-5
DNA: TGTGCCACTGGGGGCTTGGGGTTTGCTAATGAAAAACTGTTTTTT
CDR3: CATGGLGFANEKLFF

size: -
J: TRBJ2-2
D: -
V: TRBV29-1
DNA: TGCAGCGTTGATACGCGGGAGAACACCGGGGAGCTGTTTTTT
CDR3: CSVDTRENTGELFF

size: -
J: TRBJ1-5
D: -
V: TRBV4-3
DNA: TGCGCCAGCAGCCACCAGGACAGTTACAATCAGCCCCAGCATTTT
CDR3: CASSHQDSYNQPQHF

size: -
J: TRBJ2-3
D: -
V: TRBV6-1
DNA: TGTGCCAGCAGTGACTTACTCCCCAATCGAGGCAGGGTGGGCGATACGCAGTATTTT
CDR3: CASSDLLPNRGRVGDTQYF

size: -
J: TRBJ1-5
D: -
V: TRBV5-8
DNA: TGTGCCAGCTATTCTACGAGACAGTATCAGCCCCAGCATTTT
CDR3: CASYSTRQYQPQHF

size: -
J: TRBJ2-4
D: TRBD1
V: TRBV5-1
DNA: TGCGCCAGCAGCACCACCGGGACAGGGAACATTCAGTACTTC
CDR3: CASSTTGTGNIQYF

size: -
J: TRBJ2-3
D: -
V: TRBV19
DNA: TGTGCCAGTAGTCCAATGACACCTGGCACAGATACGCAGTATTTT
CDR3: CASSPMTPGTDTQYF

size: -
J: TRBJ1-5
D: -
V: TRBV6-5
DNA: TGTGCCAGCAGTTCCCATCCTCAGGGCAATCAGCCCCAGCATTTT
CDR3: CASSSHPQGNQPQHF

size: few
J: TRBJ1-1
D: TRBD1
V: TRBV6-6
DNA: TGTGCCAGCATCAGAGACAGGGCGACTGAAGCTTTCTTT
CDR3: CASIRDRATEAFF

size: -
J: TRBJ1-4
D: TRBD1
V: TRBV18
DNA: TGTGCCAGCTCACCACGGGACAGGGCTAATGAAAAACTGTTTTTT
CDR3: CASSPRDRANEKLFF

size: -
J: TRBJ1-1
D: -
V: TRBV5-1
DNA: TGCGCCAGCAGCTTAACCGGGACTGAAGCTTTCTTT
CDR3: CASSLTGTEAFF

size: -
J: TRBJ2-1
D: -
V: TRBV29-1
DNA: TGCAGCGTTGAATCTGGGGCCAATGAGCAGTTCTTC
CDR3: CSVESGANEQFF

size: -
J: TRBJ2-7
D: -
V: TRBV29-1
DNA: TGCAGCGTTGAGGACACAGCCGACTCCTACGAGCAGTACTTC
CDR3: CSVEDTADSYEQYF

size: -
J: TRBJ1-1
D: -
V: TRBV5-1
DNA: TGCGCCAGCAGCTTGGTGGGGGGACCCACTGAAGCTTTCTTT
CDR3: CASSLVGGPTEAFF

size: once
J: TRBJ2-7
D: -
V: TRBV7-6
DNA: TGTGCCAGCAGCTTGATGACAGGAATGACCTACGAGCAGTACTTC
CDR3: CASSLMTGMTYEQYF

size: -
J: TRBJ2-3
D: -
V: TRBV5-1
DNA: TGCGCCAGCAGCTTGGCCGGAGGGAACGCAGATACGCAGTATTTT
CDR3: CASSLAGGNADTQYF

size: -
J: TRBJ1-2
D: -
V: TRBV18
DNA: TGTGCCAGCTCATCCAGACAGAACTCTATTTCTAACTATGGCTACACCTTC
CDR3: CASSSRQNSISNYGYTF

size: -
J: TRBJ1-5
D: TRBD1
V: TRBV7-9
DNA: TGTGCCAGCAGCCGCCTGGACAGGGTAGGCAATCAGCCCCAGCATTTT
CDR3: CASSRLDRVGNQPQHF

size: -
J: TRBJ2-4
D: TRBD1
V: TRBV5-1
DNA: TGCGCCAGCAGCTTGTGGGGACAGGGGGCGATTGCCAAAAACATTCAGTACTTC
CDR3: CASSLWGQGAIAKNIQYF

size: -
J: TRBJ2-4
D: -
V: TRBV11-2
DNA: TGTGCCAGCAGTACACCCGCGGGCAAAAACATTCAGTACTTC
CDR3: CASSTPAGKNIQYF

size: -
J: TRBJ1-3
D: TRBD1
V: TRBV6-1
DNA: TGTGCCAGCAGTGACAGACAGGGGGTAGCTGGAAACACCATATATTTT
CDR3: CASSDRQGVAGNTIYF

size: -
J: TRBJ2-2
D: TRBD2
V: TRBV9
DNA: TGTGCCAGCAGCGTAGGCGGGGGGGCGAACACCGGGGAGCTGTTTTTT
CDR3: CASSVGGGANTGELFF

size: -
J: TRBJ2-5
D: TRBD1
V: TRBV7-2
DNA: TGTGCCAGCAGCCTGGACAGGGGTTGGCAGGAGACCCAGTACTTC
CDR3: CASSLDRGWQETQYF

size: -
J: TRBJ2-2
D: -
V: TRBV7-7
DNA: TGTGCTAGCAGCCCTAACACCGGGGAGCTGTTTTTT
CDR3: CASSPNTGELFF

size: -
J: TRBJ2-3
D: TRBD1
V: TRBV19
DNA: TGTGCCAGTAGTATACGCCGCCCTTCCGACAGGGGGCAAGTCGCAAATACGCAGTATTTT
CDR3: CASSIRRPSDRGQVANTQYF

size: once
J: TRBJ2-1
D: TRBD2
V: TRBV29-1
DNA: TGCAGCGTTGAGGGACTAGCGGGGGCTAGCTCCTACAATGAGCAGTTCTTC
CDR3: CSVEGLAGASSYNEQFF

size: once
J: TRBJ1-2
D: TRBD1
V: TRBV19
DNA: TGTGCCAGTAGTTTGGCAGGGGGCGGCTACACCTTC
CDR3: CASSLAGGGYTF

size: -
J: TRBJ2-2
D: TRBD2
V: TRBV13
DNA: TGTGCCAGCAGTCGGGGGGGATACACCGGGGAGCTGTTTTTT
CDR3: CASSRGGYTGELFF

size: -
J: TRBJ1-5
D: TRBD1
V: TRBV9
DNA: TGTGCCAGCAGCGTGCACCGGCCGACAGGGGTATCACGTCAGCCCCAGCATTTT
CDR3: CASSVHRPTGVSRQPQHF

size: -
J: TRBJ2-3
D: -
V: TRBV2
DNA: TGTGCCAGCAGTGAAGCGTTGGGAGCCCGGGGCACAGATACGCAGTATTTT
CDR3: CASSEALGARGTDTQYF

size: -
J: TRBJ1-1
D: -
V: TRBV7-2
DNA: TGTGCCAGCAGCTTACAGGGGCAGTGGGCTGAAGCTTTCTTT
CDR3: CASSLQGQWAEAFF

size: -
J: TRBJ2-5
D: TRBD2
V: TRBV7-9
DNA: TGTGCCAGCAGCTCTATCGGCGGGAGGAGGATGGAGGAGACCCAGTACTTC
CDR3: CASSSIGGRRMEETQYF

size: once
J: TRBJ2-4
D: -
V: TRBV7-9
DNA: TGTGCCAGCAGCTTCATGGGGGCCGGGGCTCAGTACTTC
CDR3: CASSFMGAGAQYF

size: -
J: TRBJ1-5
D: TRBD1
V: TRBV29-1
DNA: TGCAGCGTTCTAAACCGGGACAGGGTGATTAGCAATCAGCCCCAGCATTTT
CDR3: CSVLNRDRVISNQPQHF